This T cell receptor (beta chain) was identified in a study of CD8 T cells in ankylosing spondylitis. Study-wide results and limits: Apparently characteristic of ankylosing spondylitis blood was a TCR beta motif (fewer than 10 highly homologous variants).

This clonotype was detected many times. Its target is not known. Germline V gene lookup returns CDR1 SGHRS and CDR2 YFSETQ. The CDR3 is 15 residues long. V was shortened by 5 bases and J by 0 bases, with 14 bases between the two germline ends. TCRdb independently ran MiXCR on the 5' RACE reads; one entry per CDR3 protein. The sample has approximately 300,000 distinct CDR3 sequences, 20% seen once. Sequenced input: blood, either unsorted or a sorted T cell fraction (not recorded which). The clonotype originates from a male donor with ankylosing spondylitis or in good health (not recorded which). V gene TRBV5-1 combines with J gene TRBJ1-1; D gene unclear. The CDR3 region is CASSSGWELNTEAFF. CDR3 nucleotides: TGCGCCAGCAGTTCGGGATGGGAGTTGAACACTGAAGCTTTCTTT.